The next 22 T cell receptor beta chains were all read from a single sample in a study of cytomegalovirus exposure and HLA in healthy donors. Primers: 60 Vbeta forward and 13 Jbeta reverse. Generated by immunoSEQ multiplex PCR, the TCRdb table keeps only in-frame clones and is missing some. The sample lists around 31,000 clones, about 83% occurring once. Sequencing used PBMCs. The receptors originated from a boy between 5 and 17 years old in good health and CMV-seronegative.

The genes are TRBV10-2 and TRBJ2-5; TRBD2 might be the D (5 bases). The V gene's germline CDR1 is WSHSY and CDR2 SAAADI. Trimming left V 0 bases short and J 5 bases short, with 13 bases between. This CDR3 comprises 15 residues. CDR3 bases: TGCGCCAGCAGTGAGTCGACTACTGGGCGGGAGACCCAGTACTTC. Translation gives CASSESTTGRETQYF.

The chain combines TRBV4-2 with TRBJ1-5, with D hard to call. The V end was cut by 0 bases, the J end by 0 bases, with 6 bases between. The CDR3 sequence is 15 residues long. In germline, CDR1 is LGHNA, CDR2 YNFKEQ. DNA for the CDR3: TGTGCCAGCAGCCAAGAGCAGGTTAGCAATCAGCCCCAGCATTTT. This codes for CASSQEQVSNQPQHF.

The gene calls are TRBV4-1 and TRBJ1-2; D perhaps matches TRBD1 (6 bases). This CDR3 region has 15 residues. Trimming stripped 1 base from V and 3 bases from J, with 12 bases between. In germline, CDR1 is MGHRA, CDR2 YSYEKL. The CDR3 DNA is TGCGCCAGCAGCCAAGTGGGGGCCCTGGACTATGGCTACACCTTC. Its protein is CASSQVGALDYGYTF.

The CDR3 DNA follows: TGCGCCAGCAGCACAGGGACAGGGGGCGCAAATTCACCCCTCCACTTT. Its translation: CASSTGTGGANSPLHF. V and J are TRBV5-1 and TRBJ1-6, with TRBD1 identical over 12 bases. Germline CDR1 SGHRS, CDR2 YFSETQ. V dropped 4 bases and J dropped 7; count of bases not matched to a gene: 6. There are 16 residues in the CDR3.

This chain uses TRBV10-1 with TRBJ2-1; 8 bases align to TRBD2. The CDR3 is 14 residues long. Germline trimming cut 4 bases from V and 8 bases from J; bases unmatched to any gene: 7. From germline, CDR1 is WNHNN and CDR2 SYGVQD (reference sequence). CDR3: CASSVTGLVHEQFF. CDR3 nucleotides: TGCGCCAGCAGTGTTACGGGACTAGTCCATGAGCAGTTCTTC.

The V and J genes are TRBV5-1 and TRBJ1-2, with a weak D call TRBD1 (6 bases). V lost 3 bases to trimming and J lost 1 base, with 13 bases between them. This CDR3 has 15 amino acids. The germline V gene has CDR1 SGHRS and CDR2 YFSETQ. The CDR3 sequence: CASSWTPGHNYGYTF. CDR3 DNA sequence: TGCGCCAGCAGCTGGACCCCGGGACATAACTATGGCTACACCTTC.

The chain combines TRBV27 with TRBJ1-1; D perhaps matches TRBD1 (6 bases). The CDR3 length is 15 residues. CDR1 and CDR2 (germline): MNHEY, SMNVEV (reference sequence). Trimming stripped 2 bases from V and 3 bases from J, with 13 bases between. CDR3 in amino acids: CASSLSDRPDTEAFF. CDR3 nucleotide sequence: TGTGCCAGCAGTTTAAGCGACAGGCCAGACACTGAAGCTTTCTTT.

This rearrangement joins TRBV6-4 to TRBJ1-2, with 12 bases lining up with TRBD1. The CDR3 is 14 amino acids. Germline CDR1 and CDR2: MRHNA and SNTAGT. The J segment lost 6 bases and the V segment lost 6 bases, leaving 5 bases of the junction unmatched. The DNA of the CDR3 is TGTGCCAGCAGCGTAGGGACAGGGGGCGATGGCTACACCTTC. It encodes CASSVGTGGDGYTF.

The V gene is TRBV9, the J gene TRBJ1-2; D unresolved. This CDR3 is 14 amino acids long. Germline V lookup: CDR1 SGDLS, CDR2 YYNGEE. V was shortened by 2 bases and J by 2 bases, with 10 bases between the two germline ends. The CDR3 DNA reads TGTGCCAGCAGCGTGCAGGAACAAAACTATGGCTACACCTTC. It yields the protein CASSVQEQNYGYTF.

This clone was seen just once. The J gene is TRBJ2-2, the V gene TRBV6-4, with 10 nucleotides matching TRBD1. This CDR3 has 15 residues. Germline CDR1 is MRHNA and CDR2 is SNTAGT. Trimming at V came to 3 bases and at J to 6 bases, leaving 4 bases not matched to a gene. The CDR3, as DNA: TGTGCCAGCAGTGAATCGACAGGGGGCCCCGGGGAGCTGTTTTTT. Translation gives CASSESTGGPGELFF.

V is TRBV19 and J is TRBJ2-3; no reliable D call. CDR3 length equals 15 residues. Germline V gene data show CDR1 as LNHDA and CDR2 as SQIVND (reference sequence). Deletions cut 1 base from V and 2 bases from J, with 10 bases between. In nucleotides, the CDR3 is TGTGCCAGTAGTATAGCTCTGGCAGACACAGATACGCAGTATTTT. Its translation: CASSIALADTDTQYF.

The chain is built from TRBV7-6 and TRBJ1-2, with a possible D match to TRBD1 (5 bases). This CDR3 is 14 amino acids long. V shed 5 bases and J shed 8 bases, with 18 bases lying between them. The V gene's germline CDR1 is SGHVS and CDR2 FNYEAQ. The CDR3 DNA is TGTGCCAGCAGCCCACATGGGGACGGACTAGGCTACACCTTC. Its translation: CASSPHGDGLGYTF.

J is TRBJ1-1 and V is TRBV5-1; tentative D call: TRBD1 (6 bases). The V end was cut by 0 bases, the J end by 1 base, with 10 bases between. This CDR3 has 15 residues. The V gene's germline CDR1 is SGHRS and CDR2 YFSETQ. The CDR3 DNA reads as TGCGCCAGCAGCTTGGTGGCAGGGGCGAACACTGAAGCTTTCTTT. Translated: CASSLVAGANTEAFF.

The sample holds one count of this clone. The CDR3 nucleotides are TGTGCCAGCAGGGAACTGGACAGGGCGGGGACTGAAGCTTTCTTT. Protein product: CASRELDRAGTEAFF. J is TRBJ1-1 and V is TRBV2; 8 bases are shared with TRBD1. V lost 6 bases, J lost 5 bases, and 11 bases stayed unmatched. CDR3 size: 15 residues. The germline gives CDR1 SNHLY, CDR2 FYNNEI. Full variable domain (missing parts from reference TRBV2 and TRBJ1-1): EPEVTQTPSHQVTQMGQEVILRCVPISNHLYFYWYRQILGQKVEFLVSFYNNEISEKSEIFDDQFSVERPDGSNFTLKIRSTKLEDSAMYFCASRELDRAGTEAFFGQGTRLTVV.

This clone is large. The chain recombines TRBV6-1 with TRBJ2-7; 12 nucleotides align to TRBD2. This CDR3 is built from 15 residues. Germline lookup yields CDR1 MNHNS and CDR2 SASEGT. J lost 4 bases, V lost 1 base, and 2 bases had no gene match. The CDR3, as DNA: TGTGCCAGCAGTGAAGAACTAGCGGGGGGATACGAGCAGTACTTC. It specifies CASSEELAGGYEQYF.

This rearrangement joins TRBV4-1 to TRBJ1-6, with 7 bases lining up with TRBD1. V lost 1 base and J lost 14; bases outside the gene matches: 8. The CDR3 contains 14 residues. Germline V gene data show CDR1 as MGHRA and CDR2 as YSYEKL. CDR3 residues: CASSQVGTDLSLHF. As DNA, the CDR3 is TGCGCCAGCAGCCAAGTTGGGACAGACCTTTCCCTCCACTTT.

V and J are TRBV5-8 and TRBJ1-5; possibly TRBD1 for D (5 bases). This CDR3 is built from 14 residues. V was pared by 2 bases and J by 5 bases, with 11 bases between. Germline lookup yields CDR1 SGHTS and CDR2 YDEGEE. The CDR3 sequence is CASSFKGQHQPQHF. The CDR3 DNA reads TGTGCCAGCAGCTTCAAGGGGCAGCATCAGCCCCAGCATTTT. Filled out from reference TRBV5-8 and TRBJ1-5, the complete variable domain reads EAGVTQSPTHLIKTRGQQATLRCSPISGHTSVYWYQQALGLGLQFLLWYDEGEERNRGNFPPRFSGRQFPNYSSELNVNALELEDSALYLCASSFKGQHQPQHFGDGTRLSIL.

The V gene is TRBV7-6, the J gene TRBJ2-5; possibly TRBD2 for D (6 bases). The germline V gene has CDR1 SGHVS and CDR2 FNYEAQ. CDR3 length: 14 residues. V was clipped by 6 bases and J by 6 bases, with 17 bases between them. In DNA form, the CDR3 reads TGTGCCAGCAGGATGGCCGCGGGGCAAAAGACCCAGTACTTC. Its protein is CASRMAAGQKTQYF.

This chain links TRBV9 with TRBJ1-2; possibly TRBD1 for D (6 bases). The CDR3 has 16 amino acids. V was shortened by 3 bases and J by 4 bases, with 19 bases between the two germline ends. Germline V gives CDR1 SGDLS, CDR2 YYNGEE. Here the CDR3 reads CASSGRDTGQGYGYTF. CDR3 in DNA: TGTGCCAGCAGCGGAAGGGACACCGGGCAAGGCTATGGCTACACCTTC.

The V gene is TRBV29-1, the J gene TRBJ2-3; 8 bases align to TRBD2. The CDR3 runs 15 residues. V was clipped by 1 base and J by 3 bases; unmatched bases: 6. The germline CDR1 and CDR2 sequences are SQVTM and ANQGSEA. The CDR3 region has the DNA TGCAGCGTTGAAGGGACGGGACTAGAGACAGATACGCAGTATTTT. Encoded protein: CSVEGTGLETDTQYF.

The chain combines TRBV29-1 with TRBJ2-5, with a tentative D call TRBD1 (6 bases). This CDR3 has 13 amino acids. V was cut by 7 bases and J by 4 bases, with 16 bases left in between. Germline-derived CDR1 and CDR2 are SQVTM and ANQGSEA. The CDR3 nucleotides read TGCAGCGCTACGCGGACAGTGCGAGAGACCCAGTACTTC. Translation: CSATRTVRETQYF.

This sequence joins TRBV9 and TRBJ2-7; D may be TRBD2 (5 bases). The V gene's germline CDR1 is SGDLS and CDR2 YYNGEE. This CDR3 spans 14 amino acids. Trimming took 0 bases from V and 3 from J, leaving 10 bases between them. CDR3 nucleotides: TGTGCCAGCAGCGTAGAACTAGACGTCTACGAGCAGTACTTC. Its translation is CASSVELDVYEQYF.